This passage covers 30 T cell receptor beta chains from one sample sequenced in a study of beta chain features in type 1 diabetes. Study-level points and caveats: Researchers report that Type 1 diabetes patients had moderately but significantly shorter TCRB CDR3s across all four CD4+ subsets.

These receptors' antigens are unknown. Expressed TCRB transcripts were sequenced because the isolated RNA had all been reverse transcribed beforehand. TCRdb's copy holds only in-frame clones and misses some; the assay was immunoSEQ multiplex PCR. The data contain some 240,000 clones, more than 15% of them seen just once; the ten biggest clones take up 0.085%. The specimen sequenced was naive CD4+ T cells from blood. The receptors were gathered from a man aged 25 to 45 with type 1 diabetes.

This clone was picked up a small number of times. The chain links TRBV25-1 to TRBJ2-2; D gene uncertain. Per the germline V gene, CDR1 is MGHDK and CDR2 is SYGVNS. This CDR3 region has 12 residues. Trimming took 0 bases from V and 6 from J, leaving 2 bases between them. The CDR3: CASSEYSGELFF. The CDR3 DNA reads TGTGCCAGCAGTGAATATTCCGGGGAGCTGTTTTTT. Variable domain in full (rest from reference TRBV25-1 and TRBJ2-2): EADIYQTPRYLVIGTGKKITLECSQTMGHDKMYWYQQDPGMELHLIHYSYGVNSTEKGDLSSESTVSRIRTEHFPLTLESARPSHTSQYLCASSEYSGELFFGEGSRLTVL.

The chain combines TRBV30 with TRBJ2-7, with D possibly TRBD1 on 6 matching bases. The CDR3 is 13 amino acids. Germline CDR1 and CDR2: GTSNPN and SVGIG (reference sequence). The V gene lost 2 bases and the J gene lost 2 bases, with 10 bases spanning the gap. The CDR3 bases are TGTGCCTGGAGTAGCAGGGGAGCCTACGAGCAGTACTTC. Protein: CAWSSRGAYEQYF.

There are a few counts of this clone. The chain joins TRBV29-1 to TRBJ1-5; D call uncertain. This CDR3 is built from 13 residues. The germline gives CDR1 SQVTM, CDR2 ANQGSEA. V dropped 6 bases and J dropped 1 base, with 10 bases sitting between them. This chain's CDR3 is CSVAGNSNQPQHF. The CDR3 DNA follows: TGCAGCGTAGCCGGGAACAGCAATCAGCCCCAGCATTTT.

The CDR3 region has the DNA TGTGCCACCAGCAGAGGGGGGACAATGGATCACATTCAGTACTTC. This sequence encodes CATSRGGTMDHIQYF. The rearrangement joins TRBV15 to TRBJ2-4, with D perhaps matching TRBD1 (6 bases). The length of the CDR3 is 15 residues. V was pared by 1 base and J by 8 bases, with 15 bases between. Germline CDR1 LNHNV, CDR2 YYDKDF (reference sequence).

This clone has a handful of counts. The chain has TRBV6-5 and TRBJ2-3; no clear D gene. Per germline, CDR1 MNHEY and CDR2 SVGAGI. The germline V and J ends were trimmed by 6 bases and 0 bases, with 4 bases remaining between them. The CDR3 has 12 residues. The CDR3 here is CASRSSTDTQYF. CDR3 DNA sequence: TGTGCCAGCAGATCTAGCACAGATACGCAGTATTTT.

Only a few counts were recorded for this clone. This rearrangement joins TRBV7-2 to TRBJ2-3; 8 bases align to TRBD2. Germline lookup yields CDR1 SGHTA and CDR2 FQGNSA. V lost 1 base, J lost 6 bases, and 12 bases stayed unmatched. The CDR3 length is 17 residues. The DNA for the CDR3 is TGTGCCAGCAGCTTAGTTTTCGGGACTAGTCACAGGGATACGCAGTATTTT. Its protein is CASSLVFGTSHRDTQYF.

The chain uses TRBV9 and TRBJ2-3; 13 bases map to TRBD2. Germline V gene sequence: CDR1 SGDLS, CDR2 YYNGEE. V was pared by 5 bases and J by 6 bases, with 9 bases of the junction left unmatched. The CDR3 spans 16 residues. In DNA, the CDR3 is TGTGCCAGCAGAGATCCGGGACTAGCGGGATCGGATACGCAGTATTTT. Encoded protein: CASRDPGLAGSDTQYF.

CDR3 bases: TGTGCCAGCAGCCCGTGGAAAGGGGTGAACACTGAAGCTTTCTTT. Encoded protein: CASSPWKGVNTEAFF. The genes are TRBV4-2 and TRBJ1-1; D may be TRBD1 (5 bases). Per the germline V gene, CDR1 is LGHNA and CDR2 is YNFKEQ. The CDR3 is 15 residues long. The ends were cut back, 4 bases at V and 0 bases at J, with 12 bases in the middle.

The table lists this clone with a few counts. This chain's CDR3 is CASSQEPGAVYGYTF. CDR3 in DNA: TGCGCCAGCAGCCAAGAACCAGGGGCGGTCTATGGCTACACCTTC. The V and J genes are TRBV4-3 and TRBJ1-2; TRBD1 is a possible D gene (6 bases). This CDR3 region has 15 residues. Trimming removed 0 bases from V and 4 bases from J, with 12 bases in between. CDR1 and CDR2 (germline): LGHNA, YSLEER.

The chain links TRBV2 to TRBJ2-3; no reliable D call. Germline V gives CDR1 SNHLY, CDR2 FYNNEI. The CDR3 spans 15 residues. The V end lost 6 bases, the J end lost 4 bases, and 17 bases lay between the germline ends. CDR3 coding DNA: TGTGCCAGCAGAATCAGGCCCGAAAGGGCAGATACGCAGTATTTT. Protein product: CASRIRPERADTQYF.

The chain couples TRBV28 to TRBJ2-7, with D perhaps TRBD1 (6 bases). The germline CDR1 and CDR2 sequences are MDHEN and SYDVKM. The CDR3 length is 15 residues. V was pared by 7 bases and J by 0 bases, with 16 bases between. The CDR3 here is CASISRTASSYEQYF. The CDR3 DNA is TGTGCCAGCATCTCGAGGACAGCTAGCTCCTACGAGCAGTACTTC.

This clone was picked up a small number of times. This chain connects TRBV25-1 to TRBJ2-5; 8 positions match TRBD1. J gave up 6 bases and V 2 bases, and 5 bases lay outside the gene matches. The CDR3 loop spans 14 amino acids. Looked up from germline, CDR1 is MGHDK and CDR2 is SYGVNS. The CDR3 loop is CASSEGQGGKTQYF. In DNA form, the CDR3 reads TGTGCCAGCAGTGAAGGACAGGGTGGCAAGACCCAGTACTTC.

In regard to this clone: This CDR3 is also generated by other DNA sequences in the sample. The V call is TRBV7-9, the J call TRBJ1-5; D possibly corresponds to TRBD1 (6 bases). Trimming left V 10 bases short and J 4 bases short, with 14 bases between. Germline-derived CDR1 and CDR2 are SEHNR and FQNEAQ (reference sequence). The CDR3 contains 13 residues. Written as DNA, the CDR3 is TGTGCCATACAGGGAGTGAGTAATCAGCCCCAGCATTTT. It translates to CAIQGVSNQPQHF.

This clone came up a few times. The chain is built from TRBV9 and TRBJ2-1, with D hard to call. CDR1 is SGDLS, CDR2 YYNGEE, per germline. V lost 4 bases, J lost 2 bases, and 10 bases lay in between. This CDR3 region has 14 residues. CDR3 in DNA: TGTGCCAGCAGCTCTAAATCGGCCTACAATGAGCAGTTCTTC. Translation gives CASSSKSAYNEQFF.

This clone was seen a handful of times. This CDR3 is CAGGTEYGYTF. The CDR3 DNA follows: TGTGCCGGGGGGACGGAGTATGGCTACACCTTC. V is TRBV2 and J is TRBJ1-2; D perhaps matches TRBD1 (5 bases). Germline values: CDR1 SNHLY, CDR2 FYNNEI. The CDR3 extends over 11 amino acids. The ends were cut back, 11 bases at V and 5 bases at J, with 12 bases in the middle.

The rearrangement links TRBV30 to TRBJ2-2, with D unclear. CDR3 length equals 13 residues. Trimming removed 2 bases from V and 8 bases from J, with 12 bases in between. CDR1 and CDR2 (germline): GTSNPN, SVGIG (reference sequence). CDR3 residues: CAWSQALDGELFF. For the CDR3, the DNA is TGTGCCTGGAGTCAGGCTCTCGATGGGGAGCTGTTTTTT. The entire variable domain, with the rest obtained from reference TRBV30 and TRBJ2-2, is as follows: SQTIHQWPATLVQPVGSPLSLECTVEGTSNPNLYWYRQAAGRGLQLLFYSVGIGQISSEVPQNLSASRPQDRQFILSSKKLLLSDSGFYLCAWSQALDGELFFGEGSRLTVL.

The sample holds a few counts of this clone. The J gene is TRBJ2-2, the V gene TRBV15, with TRBD2 matching over 7 bases. V gave up 0 bases and J gave up 4 bases; unmatched junction bases: 8. The germline V gene has CDR1 LNHNV and CDR2 YYDKDF (reference sequence). CDR3 length equals 17 residues. The CDR3 DNA reads TGTGCCACCAGCAGAGATTTACTAGCGCGGCTCACCGGGGAGCTGTTTTTT. Amino acid sequence: CATSRDLLARLTGELFF.

This clone was seen a handful of times. V usage is TRBV2 and J usage is TRBJ2-3; D remains ambiguous. This CDR3 is 14 amino acids long. CDR1 and CDR2 from the germline V gene are SNHLY and FYNNEI. Between the trimmed V and J ends, which lost 5 bases and 1 base, there was a span of 10 bases. The CDR3 bases are TGTGCCAGCAGTAGACAACCCCGCACAGATACGCAGTATTTT. This encodes CASSRQPRTDTQYF.

The rearrangement uses TRBV28 and TRBJ2-1; TRBD1 might be the D (5 bases). The germline V gene has CDR1 MDHEN and CDR2 SYDVKM. Trimming removed 5 bases from V and 0 bases from J, with 14 bases in between. The CDR3 is 16 amino acids. This CDR3 reads CASSPRQFYSYNEQFF. CDR3 sequence (DNA): TGTGCCAGCAGTCCAAGACAGTTTTACTCCTACAATGAGCAGTTCTTC.

The J gene is TRBJ1-5, the V gene TRBV6-5; 8 bases align to TRBD1. The CDR3 loop spans 13 amino acids. Germline V gene sequence: CDR1 MNHEY, CDR2 SVGAGI. V lost 6 bases to trimming and J lost 5 bases; unmatched junction nucleotides: 3. CDR3 DNA sequence: TGTGCCAGCAGCCGACAGGGGTATCAGCCCCAGCATTTT. Its translation: CASSRQGYQPQHF.

This clone appeared a few times. The V gene is TRBV28, the J gene TRBJ2-3; the D is unclear. This CDR3 region has 12 residues. V was cut by 5 bases and J by 3 bases, with 6 bases left in between. Germline values: CDR1 MDHEN, CDR2 SYDVKM. CDR3 in amino acids: CASSIQTDTQYF. In DNA, the CDR3 is TGTGCCAGCAGTATTCAAACAGATACGCAGTATTTT.

The rearrangement links TRBV6-6 to TRBJ2-3, with 9 bases aligning to TRBD1. The CDR3 loop spans 15 amino acids. Germline V gene lookup returns CDR1 MNHNY and CDR2 SVGAGI (reference sequence). V shed 6 bases and J 4 bases; nucleotides not matched to a gene: 8. The CDR3 loop reads CASRGRTGVADTQYF. The CDR3 DNA reads as TGTGCCAGCAGAGGAAGGACAGGGGTAGCAGATACGCAGTATTTT.

V gene TRBV7-2 combines with J gene TRBJ2-2; no definite D call. Trimming removed 0 bases at V and 6 bases at J, with 8 bases between. The V gene's germline CDR1 is SGHTA and CDR2 FQGNSA. The length of the CDR3 is 14 residues. This chain's CDR3 is CASSLAGISGELFF. CDR3 DNA: TGTGCCAGCAGCTTAGCAGGGATTTCCGGGGAGCTGTTTTTT.

The chain's CDR3 is CAISESQTDTQYF. The CDR3 DNA reads TGTGCCATCAGTGAGAGTCAAACAGATACGCAGTATTTT. The chain is built from TRBV10-3 and TRBJ2-3; D gene ambiguous. This CDR3 has 13 amino acids. The V gene lost 2 bases and the J gene lost 3 bases, with 6 bases spanning the gap. Germline assignment: CDR1 ENHRY and CDR2 SYGVKD.

In its sample, this clone was seen a few times. V gene TRBV25-1 combines with J gene TRBJ2-5; D is possibly TRBD1 or TRBD2 (6 bases each). CDR1 and CDR2 (germline): MGHDK, SYGVNS. V lost 3 bases to trimming and J lost 5 bases, with 16 bases between them. This CDR3 region has 15 residues. The CDR3 bases are TGTGCCAGCAGTGACGCGGGACACCCTTGGGAGACCCAGTACTTC. Protein: CASSDAGHPWETQYF.

CDR3 in DNA: TGCAGCGTTGGGCCTGGCAGCACAGATACGCAGTATTTT. Protein: CSVGPGSTDTQYF. The chain is built from TRBV29-1 and TRBJ2-3, with unresolved D. The CDR3 has 13 residues. The V gene lost 4 bases and the J gene lost 0 bases, with 8 bases spanning the gap. CDR1 SQVTM and CDR2 ANQGSEA come from the germline V gene.

This clone has more than one count but fewer than ten. The chain carries TRBV28 and TRBJ2-1; a possible D gene is TRBD1 (7 bases). The V and J ends lost 3 bases and 8 bases respectively, with 14 bases between them. Germline CDR1 is MDHEN and CDR2 is SYDVKM. The CDR3 has 14 amino acids. For the CDR3, the DNA is TGTGCCAGCAGTTTCACACAGGGGAGGTATGAGCAGTTCTTC. It specifies CASSFTQGRYEQFF.

J is TRBJ2-7 and V is TRBV7-9; D remains unclear. V lost 5 bases and J 5 bases, leaving 10 bases between the germline ends. Germline CDR1 reads SEHNR; CDR2 reads FQNEAQ (reference sequence). This CDR3 spans 12 amino acids. CDR3 sequence: CASSPRRDEQYF. CDR3 nucleotide sequence: TGTGCCAGCAGCCCCCGGAGAGACGAGCAGTACTTC.

This clone has only a few counts. The V call is TRBV5-1, the J call TRBJ2-5, with TRBD1 identical over 8 bases. This CDR3 is 13 amino acids long. V lost 5 bases and J lost 3; bases outside the gene matches: 3. The germline gives CDR1 SGHRS, CDR2 YFSETQ. The CDR3 nucleotides read TGCGCCAGCAGGCGGACAGGGAAAGAGACCCAGTACTTC. Translating it yields CASRRTGKETQYF.

The rearrangement joins TRBV7-2 to TRBJ2-7; no firm D call. CDR1 SGHTA and CDR2 FQGNSA come from the germline V gene. V lost 1 base and J lost 1, with 8 bases in between. The CDR3 consists of 14 residues. The CDR3 reads CASSLGVLSYEQYF. DNA of the CDR3: TGTGCCAGCAGCTTAGGAGTTCTGTCCTACGAGCAGTACTTC. Based on the CDR3 plus reference TRBV7-2 and TRBJ2-7, the full variable domain is GAGVSQSPSNKVTEKGKDVELRCDPISGHTALYWYRQSLGQGLEFLIYFQGNSAPDKSGLPSDRFSAERTGGSVSTLTIQRTQQEDSAVYLCASSLGVLSYEQYFGPGTRLTVT.